This entry lists 20 T cell receptor beta chains sequenced from one sample in a study of cytomegalovirus exposure and HLA in healthy donors. Profiled with immunoSEQ multiplex PCR; TCRdb holds only in-frame clones, not every one. The data show roughly 130,000 clones, with about 88% seen just once and less than 1.5% held by the top ten. Material for sequencing was PBMCs. The receptors shown here come from a man aged 25 to 45 in good health and CMV-seronegative.

The sample holds one count of this clone. This chain's CDR3 is CASSSPQGQGLEEQYF. CDR3 coding DNA: TGTGCCAGCAGTTCTCCCCAGGGACAGGGTCTGGAGGAGCAGTACTTC. The chain couples TRBV2 to TRBJ2-7, with 9 bases that match TRBD1. Trimming took 5 bases from V and 7 from J; bases not matched to a gene: 15. The CDR3 length is 16 residues. Germline-derived CDR1 and CDR2 are SNHLY and FYNNEI.

This chain links TRBV20-1 with TRBJ2-7; perhaps TRBD1 as D (5 bases). The germline gives CDR1 DFQATT, CDR2 SNEGSKA (reference sequence). Trimming pared 5 bases from V and 0 bases from J, leaving 5 bases between. The CDR3 consists of 11 residues. Written as DNA, the CDR3 is TGCAGTGCTGGACACTCCTACGAGCAGTACTTC. Its protein product is CSAGHSYEQYF.

V and J are TRBV9 and TRBJ2-5; D is ambiguous. Between the trimmed V and J ends, which lost 0 bases and 5 bases, there was a span of 8 bases. This CDR3 is built from 13 residues. Germline values: CDR1 SGDLS, CDR2 YYNGEE. The CDR3 loop is CASSVATSETQYF. In DNA, the CDR3 is TGTGCCAGCAGCGTAGCTACGTCGGAGACCCAGTACTTC.

The J gene is TRBJ2-5, the V gene TRBV5-4; D gene unclear. With 0 bases removed from V and 5 bases from J, the gap between germline ends came to 8 bases. The CDR3 loop spans 13 amino acids. CDR1 is SGHNT and CDR2 is YYREEE in the germline V gene (reference sequence). The CDR3 protein is CASSLGARETQYF. CDR3 sequence (DNA): TGTGCCAGCAGCTTGGGGGCCAGGGAGACCCAGTACTTC.

The chain uses TRBV19 and TRBJ1-4, with 9 bases matching TRBD1. The ends lost 1 base at V and 7 bases at J; junction bases unmatched: 7. This CDR3 is 16 amino acids long. Germline V gene lookup returns CDR1 LNHDA and CDR2 SQIVND (reference sequence). The CDR3 sequence is CASSIAPGQGGEKLFF. As DNA, the CDR3 is TGTGCCAGTAGTATAGCCCCGGGACAGGGCGGTGAAAAACTGTTTTTT.

The chain joins TRBV29-1 to TRBJ1-2; TRBD1 might be the D (5 bases). V was shortened by 6 bases and J by 9 bases, with 14 bases between the two germline ends. The CDR3 extends over 11 amino acids. The V gene's germline CDR1 is SQVTM and CDR2 ANQGSEA. The CDR3 loop reads CSVGLSRSYTF. CDR3 DNA sequence: TGCAGCGTGGGACTTTCGAGAAGCTACACCTTC.

This clone appeared a single time. This chain uses TRBV7-2 with TRBJ2-3; a possible D gene is TRBD2 (6 bases). Trimming removed 2 bases from V and 1 base from J, with 10 bases in between. The length of the CDR3 is 15 residues. Germline V CDR1 and CDR2: SGHTA, FQGNSA. The CDR3 here is CASSLIPSGTDTQYF. The DNA of the CDR3 is TGTGCCAGCAGCTTAATCCCTAGCGGCACAGATACGCAGTATTTT.

The J gene is TRBJ1-1, the V gene TRBV5-1; TRBD1 agrees at 8 bases. In germline, CDR1 is SGHRS, CDR2 YFSETQ. V dropped 6 bases and J dropped 3; count of bases not matched to a gene: 1. This CDR3 is built from 12 residues. Here the CDR3 DNA reads TGCGCCAGCAAGACAGGGGACACTGAAGCTTTCTTT. Translating gives CASKTGDTEAFF.

The chain is built from TRBV6-5 and TRBJ1-6; D not resolved. Germline V gene data show CDR1 as MNHEY and CDR2 as SVGAGI. This CDR3 is built from 15 residues. With 0 bases removed from V and 7 bases from J, the gap between germline ends came to 10 bases. The DNA for the CDR3 is TGTGCCAGCAGTTACTCGATCGAGGGAAATTCACCCCTCCACTTT. The encoded protein is CASSYSIEGNSPLHF.

V usage is TRBV5-1 and J usage is TRBJ2-5, with 7 bases matching TRBD1. V shed 2 bases, J shed 2 bases, and the junction held 6 bases outside the gene matches. This CDR3 is 15 amino acids long. Per the germline V gene, CDR1 is SGHRS and CDR2 is YFSETQ. CDR3 in amino acids: CASSFRDSIQETQYF. The CDR3 region has the DNA TGCGCCAGCAGCTTCCGGGACAGCATACAAGAGACCCAGTACTTC. Together with reference TRBV5-1 and TRBJ2-5, the CDR3 gives the full variable domain: KAGVTQTPRYLIKTRGQQVTLSCSPISGHRSVSWYQQTPGQGLQFLFEYFSETQRNKGNFPGRFSGRQFSNSRSEMNVSTLELGDSALYLCASSFRDSIQETQYFGPGTRLLVL.

The V gene is TRBV27, the J gene TRBJ2-1, with 7 bases matching TRBD1. This CDR3 comprises 12 residues. Trimming cost V 6 bases and J 9 bases; bases outside gene matches: 5. Germline V gene sequence: CDR1 MNHEY, CDR2 SMNVEV (reference sequence). CDR3 sequence reads: CASSYDRAEQFF. The DNA for the CDR3 is TGTGCCAGCAGCTACGACAGGGCTGAGCAGTTCTTC.

The chain joins TRBV23-1 to TRBJ2-7; possibly TRBD1 for D (6 bases). TRBV23-1 is labeled an ORF, and its function is uncertain. The V and J ends lost 9 bases and 0 bases respectively, with 12 bases between them. CDR3 length: 13 amino acids. CDR3 bases: TGCGCCAGTCCGAGGGGGAGCTCCTACGAGCAGTACTTC. It codes for CASPRGSSYEQYF.

The chain recombines TRBV7-3 with TRBJ2-1; no reliable D call. The CDR3 spans 11 residues. Germline values: CDR1 SGHTA, CDR2 FQGTGA. V was pared by 4 bases and J by 6 bases, with 4 bases between. CDR3 amino acids: CASSSSNEQFF. For the CDR3, the DNA is TGTGCCAGCAGCTCATCCAATGAGCAGTTCTTC. Drawing the rest from reference TRBV7-3 and TRBJ2-1, the complete variable domain is GAGVSQTPSNKVTEKGKYVELRCDPISGHTALYWYRQSLGQGPEFLIYFQGTGAADDSGLPNDRFFAVRPEGSVSTLKIQRTERGDSAVYLCASSSSNEQFFGPGTRLTVL.

The chain employs TRBV7-9 and TRBJ2-1; perhaps TRBD1 as D (6 bases). V lost 6 bases and J lost 5, with 14 bases in between. In germline, CDR1 is SEHNR, CDR2 FQNEAQ (reference sequence). This CDR3 contains 14 residues. The CDR3 is CASRQSGQHNEQFF. CDR3 bases: TGTGCCAGCAGACAGAGTGGACAGCACAATGAGCAGTTCTTC. Full variable domain (missing parts from reference TRBV7-9 and TRBJ2-1): DTGVSQNPRHKITKRGQNVTFRCDPISEHNRLYWYRQTLGQGPEFLTYFQNEAQLEKSRLLSDRFSAERPKGSFSTLEIQRTEQGDSAMYLCASRQSGQHNEQFFGPGTRLTVL.

J is TRBJ1-6 and V is TRBV5-4; no definite D call. V was shortened by 0 bases and J by 4 bases, with 14 bases between the two germline ends. This CDR3 has 17 residues. Per germline, CDR1 SGHNT and CDR2 YYREEE (reference sequence). CDR3 coding DNA: TGTGCCAGCAGCTTGGAAGTGTCGGAGTTATATAATTCACCCCTCCACTTT. This sequence encodes CASSLEVSELYNSPLHF.

The chain employs TRBV2 and TRBJ2-3; 9 bases match TRBD1. Losses at the gene ends were 8 bases for V and 5 bases for J; bases not matched to a gene: 8. The CDR3 has 14 amino acids. Germline V lookup: CDR1 SNHLY, CDR2 FYNNEI. The CDR3 coding sequence is TGTGCCAGCGAGGGACAGGGATTTGAAGATACGCAGTATTTT. Translated, it gives CASEGQGFEDTQYF.

V usage is TRBV5-1 and J usage is TRBJ1-4; 8 bases line up with TRBD1. The ends lost 0 bases at V and 8 bases at J; junction bases unmatched: 3. The CDR3 is 14 amino acids. Germline V lookup: CDR1 SGHRS, CDR2 YFSETQ. The CDR3 bases are TGCGCCAGCAGCTTGGAAACAGGGGGAGAAAAACTGTTTTTT. Its translation is CASSLETGGEKLFF.

The chain recombines TRBV15 with TRBJ2-5, with D possibly TRBD2 on 5 matching bases. From germline, CDR1 is LNHNV and CDR2 YYDKDF (reference sequence). This CDR3 is 12 amino acids long. V was shortened by 8 bases and J by 0 bases, with 7 bases between the two germline ends. Here the CDR3 DNA reads TGTGCCACCCTCGGGGACCAAGAGACCCAGTACTTC. Translating gives CATLGDQETQYF. Full variable domain (missing parts from reference TRBV15 and TRBJ2-5): DAMVIQNPRYQVTQFGKPVTLSCSQTLNHNVMYWYQQKSSQAPKLLFHYYDKDFNNEADTPDNFQSRRPNTSFCFLDIRSPGLGDTAMYLCATLGDQETQYFGPGTRLLVL.

This rearrangement joins TRBV20-1 to TRBJ1-1; 8 nucleotides match TRBD1. Germline lookup yields CDR1 DFQATT and CDR2 SNEGSKA (reference sequence). CDR3 size: 11 residues. Trimming at V came to 5 bases and at J to 7 bases, leaving 3 bases not matched to a gene. CDR3 loop: CSAPDRGEAFF. In DNA form, the CDR3 reads TGCAGTGCTCCTGACAGGGGTGAAGCTTTCTTT.

Concerning this clone itself: At one of its ends the junction is not consistent with the germline gene, which may arise from a read error. The rearrangement uses TRBV5-1 and TRBJ2-3; the D gene is possibly TRBD1 (6 bases). Germline V gene data show CDR1 as SGHRS and CDR2 as YFSETQ. The CDR3 spans 13 residues. The CDR3 spells CASSLVPTGTQYF. CDR3 nucleotide sequence: TGCGCCAGCAGCTTGGTCCCGACAGGTACGCAGTATTTT. The variable domain in full, completed from reference TRBV5-1 and TRBJ2-3, reads KAGVTQTPRYLIKTRGQQVTLSCSPISGHRSVSWYQQTPGQGLQFLFEYFSETQRNKGNFPGRFSGRQFSNSRSEMNVSTLELGDSALYLCASSLVPTGTQYFGPGTRLTVL.